These 24 T cell receptor beta chains were all obtained from the same sample, sequenced in a study of blood T cell repertoires in COVID-19. Assay used: immunoSEQ multiplex PCR; TCRdb lists only in-frame clones, some missing. This table holds about 240,000 clones, 70% to 90% found once. The specimen was PBMCs or T cells enriched from blood (not recorded which). The receptor source for this set is a woman between 35 and 50 years old with acute COVID-19.

V and J are TRBV7-8 and TRBJ1-2, with 7 bases lining up with TRBD1. From germline, CDR1 is SGHVS and CDR2 FQNEAQ. This CDR3 has 12 residues. Trimming cost V 1 base and J 8 bases; bases outside gene matches: 1. In DNA, the CDR3 is TGTGCCAGCAGCTTAGAAGGGGGCGGCTACACCTTC. Amino acid sequence: CASSLEGGGYTF. The variable domain in full, with the rest retrieved from reference TRBV7-8 and TRBJ1-2, is GAGVSQSPRYKVAKRGQDVALRCDPISGHVSLFWYQQALGQGPEFLTYFQNEAQLDKSGLPSDRFFAERPEGSVSTLKIQRTQQEDSAVYLCASSLEGGGYTFGSGTRLTVV.

The chain couples TRBV6-6 to TRBJ2-5; 7 positions match TRBD2. Germline loops: CDR1 MNHNY, CDR2 SVGAGI (reference sequence). The J segment lost 0 bases and the V segment lost 2 bases, leaving 6 bases of the junction unmatched. This CDR3 comprises 16 residues. The DNA of the CDR3 is TGTGCCAGCAGTTACACCGGGACTAAGTACCAAGAGACCCAGTACTTC. It yields the protein CASSYTGTKYQETQYF.

The gene calls are TRBV25-1 and TRBJ2-3, with 11 bases that match TRBD2. Trimming cost V 4 bases and J 0 bases; bases outside gene matches: 9. Germline CDR1 reads MGHDK; CDR2 reads SYGVNS. The CDR3 has 18 amino acids. The CDR3 nucleotides are TGTGCCAGCAGTGGGTCTAGCGGGAGGTCGGCAAGCACAGATACGCAGTATTTT. Protein sequence: CASSGSSGRSASTDTQYF.

The CDR3 loop is CASSTRALGGNTIYF. The CDR3, as DNA: TGTGCCAGTAGCACCCGTGCCCTCGGTGGAAACACCATATATTTT. V usage is TRBV19 and J usage is TRBJ1-3; no clear D gene. The CDR3 runs 15 residues. V lost 6 bases, J lost 3 bases, and 15 bases lay in between. Germline V lookup: CDR1 LNHDA, CDR2 SQIVND (reference sequence).

The gene calls are TRBV6-1 and TRBJ2-1, with 8 nucleotides matching TRBD2. This CDR3 is built from 16 residues. The J segment lost 3 bases and the V segment lost 1 base, leaving 5 bases of the junction unmatched. CDR1 and CDR2 from the germline V gene are MNHNS and SASEGT. The CDR3 sequence: CASSEDTSGLYNEQFF. The CDR3 DNA is TGTGCCAGCAGTGAAGACACTAGCGGACTCTACAATGAGCAGTTCTTC.

This clone is a singleton in its sample. This chain joins TRBV10-1 and TRBJ2-1; the match to TRBD2 covers 9 bases. The CDR3 spans 16 residues. Germline assignment: CDR1 WNHNN and CDR2 SYGVQD (reference sequence). The V gene end was trimmed by 11 bases and the J gene end by 10 bases; junction bases not matched to a gene: 21. CDR3 sequence: CAGISRGTSFLSEQFF. CDR3 nucleotides: TGCGCCGGGATAAGTCGAGGGACTAGCTTTCTGAGCGAGCAGTTCTTC.

Here the CDR3 reads CASSYSGVPGLAGAPNTDTQYF. In nucleotides, the CDR3 is TGCGCCAGCAGCTATTCGGGGGTACCGGGACTAGCGGGAGCCCCAAACACAGATACGCAGTATTTT. The rearrangement uses TRBV5-1 and TRBJ2-3; 14 positions agree with TRBD2. Germline-derived CDR1 and CDR2 are SGHRS and YFSETQ. This CDR3 contains 22 residues. The J segment lost 2 bases and the V segment lost 3 bases, leaving 20 bases of the junction unmatched.

This clone was counted between two and nine times. V is TRBV5-1 and J is TRBJ1-1; weak D call: TRBD1 (5 bases). CDR3 size: 16 residues. The V end was cut by 5 bases, the J end by 1 base, with 18 bases between. Germline V CDR1 and CDR2: SGHRS, YFSETQ. CDR3 DNA sequence: TGCGCCAGCAGTATGGGGCACCTGGGAAAGAACACTGAAGCTTTCTTT. It translates to CASSMGHLGKNTEAFF.

A few counts support this clone. The chain has TRBV5-1 and TRBJ1-1; 9 nucleotides align to TRBD1. Germline-derived CDR1 and CDR2 are SGHRS and YFSETQ. The ends lost 4 bases at V and 10 bases at J; junction bases unmatched: 11. The CDR3 totals 14 residues. The CDR3 nucleotides read TGCGCCAGCAGCGGCGGGACAGGGCGAGAGTCAGCTTTCTTT. This translates into CASSGGTGRESAFF.

This clone was recorded many times. The chain uses TRBV19 and TRBJ1-5; perhaps TRBD1 as D (5 bases). The CDR3 runs 14 residues. Germline CDR1 reads LNHDA; CDR2 reads SQIVND (reference sequence). Trimming pared 4 bases from V and 5 bases from J, leaving 12 bases between. DNA for the CDR3: TGTGCCAGTAGTAAGCAGGGCCCTGATCAGCCCCAGCATTTT. It codes for CASSKQGPDQPQHF.

In regard to this clone: Other DNA variants within this sample encode the same CDR3. The chain uses TRBV3-1 (or the pseudogene TRBV3-2) and TRBJ2-7; possible D gene TRBD2, 6 bases. The CDR3 sequence is 11 residues long. Germline CDR1 reads LGHDT; CDR2 reads YNNKEL (reference sequence). V was shortened by 3 bases and J by 7 bases, with 7 bases between the two germline ends. CDR3 coding DNA: TGTGCCAGCAGCCACCGGGGGGAGCAGTACTTC. Protein sequence: CASSHRGEQYF.

J is TRBJ1-1 and V is TRBV7-9; D is unclear. Germline-derived CDR1 and CDR2 are SEHNR and FQNEAQ (reference sequence). Trimming cost V 7 bases and J 1 base, with 13 bases left between them. CDR3 length: 14 amino acids. The CDR3 DNA sequence: TGTGCCAGCAAACCCGCAGATCCGAACACTGAAGCTTTCTTT. Translated: CASKPADPNTEAFF.

The rearrangement joins TRBV3-1 (or the pseudogene TRBV3-2) to TRBJ2-2; TRBD2 agrees at 14 bases. In germline, CDR1 is LGHDT, CDR2 YNNKEL (reference sequence). CDR3 length: 19 amino acids. Trimming cost V 2 bases and J 5 bases; bases outside gene matches: 10. This CDR3 is CASSQPGTSGSFITGELFF. Written as DNA, the CDR3 is TGTGCCAGCAGCCAACCCGGGACTAGCGGGAGTTTTATTACCGGGGAGCTGTTTTTT.

The chain links TRBV7-8 to TRBJ2-3, with D possibly matching TRBD2 (5 bases). CDR1 SGHVS and CDR2 FQNEAQ come from the germline V gene. CDR3 length: 13 amino acids. V was trimmed by 2 bases and J by 6 bases, leaving 9 bases between them. The CDR3 sequence is CASSLPSKDTQYF. CDR3 coding DNA: TGTGCCAGCAGCTTACCTAGCAAGGATACGCAGTATTTT.

V gene TRBV5-1 combines with J gene TRBJ2-7; D is perhaps TRBD2 (6 bases). The V end was cut by 4 bases, the J end by 5 bases, with 19 bases between. Per germline, CDR1 SGHRS and CDR2 YFSETQ. The CDR3 is 15 amino acids. This CDR3 reads CASSKALRGNHEQYF. The CDR3 DNA follows: TGCGCCAGCAGCAAAGCACTACGCGGGAACCACGAGCAGTACTTC.

The table lists this clone with a count of one. The rearrangement uses TRBV28 and TRBJ2-3, with 8 nucleotides matching TRBD1. Germline V CDR1 and CDR2: MDHEN, SYDVKM. The CDR3 runs 16 residues. The V segment lost 4 bases and the J segment 3 bases; nucleotides outside the gene matches: 9. The CDR3 DNA reads as TGTGCCAGCAGTTCGGCCTCAGGGGGCGCGACAGATACGCAGTATTTT. As protein: CASSSASGGATDTQYF.

CDR3: CASSSGEYNEQFF. CDR3 DNA: TGTGCCAGCTCCAGCGGAGAATACAATGAGCAGTTCTTC. The V call is TRBV11-3, the J call TRBJ2-1, with D possibly being TRBD2 (5 bases). The germline CDR1 and CDR2 sequences are SGHNT and YENEEA. Trimming removed 8 bases from V and 4 bases from J, with 12 bases in between. This CDR3 has 13 amino acids. Drawing the rest from reference TRBV11-3 and TRBJ2-1, the complete variable domain is EAGVVQSPRYKIIEKKQPVAFWCNPISGHNTLYWYLQNLGQGPELLIRYENEEAVDDSQLPKDRFSAERLKGVDSTLKIQPAELGDSAVYLCASSSGEYNEQFFGPGTRLTVL.

The rearrangement links TRBV30 to TRBJ1-4, with a weak D call TRBD1 (6 bases). The CDR3 spans 16 residues. Germline V lookup: CDR1 GTSNPN, CDR2 SVGIG (reference sequence). Trimming took off 1 base at V and 0 bases at J, with 12 bases between the two ends. The CDR3 coding sequence is TGTGCCTGGAGTGGTGGACAGTGTGCAACTAATGAAAAACTGTTTTTT. Translating gives CAWSGGQCATNEKLFF.

This chain links TRBV7-3 with TRBJ2-3; 8 nucleotides line up with TRBD2. This CDR3 has 13 residues. With V trimmed by 6 bases and J by 5 bases, 4 bases remained unmatched. Germline loops: CDR1 SGHTA, CDR2 FQGTGA. CDR3 in amino acids: CASRKAGEDTQYF. The CDR3 DNA is TGTGCCAGCAGAAAAGCGGGAGAAGATACGCAGTATTTT.

The rearrangement joins TRBV5-4 to TRBJ1-1, with TRBD1 matching over 7 bases. The ends lost 2 bases at V and 10 bases at J; junction bases unmatched: 5. This CDR3 comprises 12 residues. Germline V lookup: CDR1 SGHNT, CDR2 YYREEE (reference sequence). The CDR3 sequence: CASSFGTAGAFF. The CDR3 nucleotides read TGTGCCAGCAGCTTCGGGACAGCGGGAGCTTTCTTT. Variable domain in full (rest from reference TRBV5-4 and TRBJ1-1): ETGVTQSPTHLIKTRGQQVTLRCSSQSGHNTVSWYQQALGQGPQFIFQYYREEENGRGNFPPRFSGLQFPNYSSELNVNALELDDSALYLCASSFGTAGAFFGQGTRLTVV.

This chain uses TRBV19 with TRBJ2-3; 9 bases fit TRBD2. Germline CDR1 LNHDA, CDR2 SQIVND (reference sequence). The ends lost 1 base at V and 6 bases at J; junction bases unmatched: 5. This CDR3 has 15 amino acids. The CDR3 DNA reads as TGTGCCAGTAGTATAGGGGCTAGCGGGGTGGATACGCAGTATTTT. This encodes CASSIGASGVDTQYF. The whole variable domain, filled in from reference TRBV19 and TRBJ2-3, reads DGGITQSPKYLFRKEGQNVTLSCEQNLNHDAMYWYRQDPGQGLRLIYYSQIVNDFQKGDIAEGYSVSREKKESFPLTVTSAQKNPTAFYLCASSIGASGVDTQYFGPGTRLTVL.

The chain is built from TRBV4-2 and TRBJ2-6, with 7 bases identical to TRBD2. The V segment lost 1 base and the J segment 0 bases; nucleotides outside the gene matches: 9. The length of the CDR3 is 19 residues. Germline V CDR1 and CDR2: LGHNA, YNFKEQ. CDR3 DNA: TGTGCCAGCAGCCAAGTTTTAGCGGGCCAAGTCTCTGGGGCCAACGTCCTGACTTTC. Amino acid sequence: CASSQVLAGQVSGANVLTF.

The chain employs TRBV19 and TRBJ1-5, with 7 nucleotides matching TRBD1. V shed 6 bases and J 2 bases; nucleotides not matched to a gene: 10. Germline values: CDR1 LNHDA, CDR2 SQIVND (reference sequence). The CDR3 length is 16 residues. The CDR3 coding sequence is TGTGCCAGTAGACCGGGACAGATATTTGGCAATCAGCCCCAGCATTTT. Residues: CASRPGQIFGNQPQHF. The full variable domain, completed using reference TRBV19 and TRBJ1-5, is DGGITQSPKYLFRKEGQNVTLSCEQNLNHDAMYWYRQDPGQGLRLIYYSQIVNDFQKGDIAEGYSVSREKKESFPLTVTSAQKNPTAFYLCASRPGQIFGNQPQHFGDGTRLSIL.

The chain combines TRBV19 with TRBJ1-5; no firm D call. V was trimmed by 5 bases and J by 1 base, leaving 12 bases between them. In germline, CDR1 is LNHDA, CDR2 SQIVND (reference sequence). The CDR3 is made up of 15 amino acids. In DNA, the CDR3 is TGTGCCAGTAGTCTGGGCCCTGGAAGCAATCAGCCCCAGCATTTT. Its protein is CASSLGPGSNQPQHF. The full variable domain, completed using reference TRBV19 and TRBJ1-5, is DGGITQSPKYLFRKEGQNVTLSCEQNLNHDAMYWYRQDPGQGLRLIYYSQIVNDFQKGDIAEGYSVSREKKESFPLTVTSAQKNPTAFYLCASSLGPGSNQPQHFGDGTRLSIL.